These 10 T cell receptor beta chains came from one sample sequenced in a study of T cell responses to AZD1222 COVID-19 vaccine. Profiling relied on immunoSEQ multiplex PCR, and the TCRdb table lists in-frame clones only, not all of them. The table has 150,000 to 180,000 clones, roughly 90% seen once. The sequences come from peripheral blood, collected on day 0 of MenACWY control vaccination. The receptors come from an adult in good health.

The chain combines TRBV15 with TRBJ1-5; D unclear. The CDR3 contains 16 residues. V gave up 4 bases and J gave up 0 bases, with 13 bases separating them. Per germline, CDR1 LNHNV and CDR2 YYDKDF (reference sequence). The CDR3 region is CATSNGGRASNQPQHF. The CDR3 DNA follows: TGTGCCACCAGCAATGGAGGACGAGCTAGCAATCAGCCCCAGCATTTT. The full variable domain, with the rest looked up from reference TRBV15 and TRBJ1-5, is DAMVIQNPRYQVTQFGKPVTLSCSQTLNHNVMYWYQQKSSQAPKLLFHYYDKDFNNEADTPDNFQSRRPNTSFCFLDIRSPGLGDTAMYLCATSNGGRASNQPQHFGDGTRLSIL.

The chain links TRBV30 to TRBJ2-1; unclear D gene. In germline, CDR1 is GTSNPN, CDR2 SVGIG (reference sequence). Trimming removed 2 bases from V and 4 bases from J, with 9 bases in between. The length of the CDR3 is 13 residues. The CDR3 sequence is CAWSQPLYNEQFF. The CDR3, as DNA: TGTGCCTGGAGTCAGCCCTTATACAATGAGCAGTTCTTC.

V gene TRBV15 combines with J gene TRBJ2-1; D gene uncertain. Germline loops: CDR1 LNHNV, CDR2 YYDKDF (reference sequence). The CDR3 is 15 residues long. The V and J ends lost 3 bases and 2 bases respectively, with 11 bases between them. The DNA of the CDR3 is TGTGCCACCAGCAGGTATGGCAGAGCCTACAATGAGCAGTTCTTC. Protein: CATSRYGRAYNEQFF. Full variable domain (rest looked up from reference TRBV15 and TRBJ2-1): DAMVIQNPRYQVTQFGKPVTLSCSQTLNHNVMYWYQQKSSQAPKLLFHYYDKDFNNEADTPDNFQSRRPNTSFCFLDIRSPGLGDTAMYLCATSRYGRAYNEQFFGPGTRLTVL.

The chain joins TRBV9 to TRBJ1-3, with a tentative D call TRBD1 (6 bases). The V and J ends lost 0 bases and 0 bases respectively, with 19 bases between them. Per germline, CDR1 SGDLS and CDR2 YYNGEE. CDR3 size: 19 residues. The CDR3 is CASSVEFPHRAYSGNTIYF. In nucleotides, the CDR3 is TGTGCCAGCAGCGTAGAGTTCCCTCACAGGGCCTACTCTGGAAACACCATATATTTT.

This chain joins TRBV18 and TRBJ1-3; D uncertain. V lost 3 bases and J 0 bases, leaving 9 bases between the germline ends. Germline CDR1 reads KGHSH; CDR2 reads LQKENI. This CDR3 is built from 15 residues. The CDR3 nucleotides read TGTGCCAGCTCACCGCGGGAGAGCTCTGGAAACACCATATATTTT. As protein: CASSPRESSGNTIYF.

This clone has more than one count but fewer than ten. CDR3 DNA: TGTGCCACTACCATGGGACACTTGAACACTGAAGCTTTCTTT. Its translation is CATTMGHLNTEAFF. The gene calls are TRBV6-5 and TRBJ1-1, with D maybe TRBD1 (6 bases). Trimming removed 10 bases from V and 0 bases from J, with 15 bases in between. CDR1 and CDR2 (germline): MNHEY, SVGAGI. The CDR3 totals 14 residues.

V gene TRBV29-1 combines with J gene TRBJ2-1; D is perhaps TRBD1 (5 bases). This CDR3 comprises 16 residues. Germline V gene data show CDR1 as SQVTM and CDR2 as ANQGSEA. V was clipped by 2 bases and J by 5 bases, with 19 bases between them. CDR3 sequence: CSVEFSGHLGNNEQFF. CDR3 nucleotides: TGCAGCGTTGAATTCTCTGGACACTTGGGAAACAATGAGCAGTTCTTC.

Only a few counts were recorded for this clone. As DNA, the CDR3 is TGTGCCAGCAGCCCGTCGGCGGGGTATGAGCAGTTCTTC. As protein: CASSPSAGYEQFF. The V and J genes are TRBV7-2 and TRBJ2-1; a possible D gene is TRBD2 (6 bases). The CDR3 covers 13 residues. V was clipped by 5 bases and J by 8 bases, with 13 bases between them. Per the germline V gene, CDR1 is SGHTA and CDR2 is FQGNSA.

The chain joins TRBV11-2 to TRBJ1-6, with a weak D call TRBD1 (6 bases). CDR3 length: 15 amino acids. V was cut by 1 base and J by 7 bases, with 11 bases left in between. The germline CDR1 and CDR2 sequences are SGHAT and FQNNGV. CDR3 residues: CASSLVGQGNSPLHF. Here the CDR3 DNA reads TGTGCCAGCAGCTTAGTTGGGCAGGGGAATTCACCCCTCCACTTT. The full variable domain, its missing parts supplied by reference TRBV11-2 and TRBJ1-6, is EAGVAQSPRYKIIEKRQSVAFWCNPISGHATLYWYQQILGQGPKLLIQFQNNGVVDDSQLPKDRFSAERLKGVDSTLKIQPAKLEDSAVYLCASSLVGQGNSPLHFGNGTRLTVT.

This clone appeared once. This chain connects TRBV18 to TRBJ2-1; perhaps D is TRBD1 or TRBD2 (6 bases each). The CDR3 is 17 residues long. The germline V gene encodes CDR1 KGHSH and CDR2 LQKENI. The V and J ends lost 3 bases and 0 bases respectively, with 15 bases between them. CDR3 residues: CASSPGAAGSSYNEQFF. The CDR3 nucleotides are TGTGCCAGCTCACCGGGGGCAGCCGGGAGCTCCTACAATGAGCAGTTCTTC.